The T cell receptor beta chain described here comes from a study of blood T cell repertoires in COVID-19. Study in general: Acute and convalescent COVID-19 specimens originated in the United States, Italy and Spain. T cells, B-cell-depleted T cells, or PBMCs provided the cDNA or gDNA that served as material.

Deletions cut 2 bases from V and 0 bases from J, with 8 bases between. From germline, CDR1 is SGHTA and CDR2 FQGNSA. This CDR3 has 15 residues. As originally analysed: The assay estimated nucleated cells by amplifying reference gene primers. Profiling relied on immunoSEQ multiplex PCR, and the TCRdb table lists in-frame clones only, not all of them. D and trimming were read from the DNA, whereas the V and J calls and clone size are those reported in that table. The data hold over 35,000 clones, with roughly 78% observed a single time. The material sequenced was peripheral blood. The chain couples TRBV7-2 to TRBJ1-5; D remains ambiguous. The receptor was isolated from a man in his fifties or sixties with acute or convalescent COVID-19. CDR3 in DNA: TGTGCCAGCAGCTTAAACCTAAATAGCAATCAGCCCCAGCATTTT. This translates into CASSLNLNSNQPQHF.